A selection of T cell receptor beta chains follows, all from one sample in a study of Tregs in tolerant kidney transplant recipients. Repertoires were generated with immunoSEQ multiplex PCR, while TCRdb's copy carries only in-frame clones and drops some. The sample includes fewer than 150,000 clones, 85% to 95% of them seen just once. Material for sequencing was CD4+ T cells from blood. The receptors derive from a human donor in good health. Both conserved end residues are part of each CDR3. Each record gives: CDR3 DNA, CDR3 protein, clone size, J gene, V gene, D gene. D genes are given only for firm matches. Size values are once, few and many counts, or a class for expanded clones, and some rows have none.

DNA: TGTGCCAGTAGTACGCCTACCTGGGAGCAGTACTTC
CDR3: CASSTPTWEQYF
size: NA
J: TRBJ2-7
V: TRBV19
D: NA

DNA: TGTGCCAGCAGCCCCGGGGGCGGGGGCAATGAGCAGTTCTTC
CDR3: CASSPGGGGNEQFF
size: NA
J: TRBJ2-1
V: TRBV5-6
D: NA

DNA: TGTGCCAGCAGTTACTCGCCTATGAGTGGCTACACCTTC
CDR3: CASSYSPMSGYTF
size: once
J: TRBJ1-2
V: TRBV6-5
D: NA

DNA: TGTGCCAGCTCAATAGGTTTTGGCGCTAATGAAAAACTGTTTTTT
CDR3: CASSIGFGANEKLFF
size: NA
J: TRBJ1-4
V: TRBV18
D: NA

DNA: TGTGCCAGCAGCCAGCCCAAAACGGACTCCTACGAGCAGTACTTC
CDR3: CASSQPKTDSYEQYF
size: NA
J: TRBJ2-7
V: TRBV14
D: NA

DNA: TGCGCCAGCAGCCGGTGGACCCCGAACACCGGGGAGCTGTTTTTT
CDR3: CASSRWTPNTGELFF
size: NA
J: TRBJ2-2
V: TRBV4-1
D: NA

DNA: TGCGCCAGCAGCTTGGCGGCATGGACCTACAATGAGCAGTTCTTC
CDR3: CASSLAAWTYNEQFF
size: NA
J: TRBJ2-1
V: TRBV5-1
D: NA

DNA: TGCGCCAGCAGCACCAGGGGCGCTGAAGCTTTCTTT
CDR3: CASSTRGAEAFF
size: NA
J: TRBJ1-1
V: TRBV5-1
D: NA

DNA: TGCGCCAGCAGTCAATCTAAGCCGAGAACTAACTATGGCTACACCTTC
CDR3: CASSQSKPRTNYGYTF
size: once
J: TRBJ1-2
V: TRBV23-1
D: NA

DNA: TGTGCCAGCAGCTTCCCCGGGATTAGGGTAGCGAATGAAAAACTGTTTTTT
CDR3: CASSFPGIRVANEKLFF
size: NA
J: TRBJ1-4
V: TRBV7-9
D: NA

DNA: TGTGCCAGAAGCTTGGCTTTTGACAGGCGGCGAGATCGAATGAACACTGAAGCTTTCTTT
CDR3: CARSLAFDRRRDRMNTEAFF
size: NA
J: TRBJ1-1
V: TRBV5-3
D: NA

DNA: TGTGCCAGCTCACCACGACAGGGGCTGGGGAGTGAAAAACTGTTTTTT
CDR3: CASSPRQGLGSEKLFF
size: NA
J: TRBJ1-4
V: TRBV18
D: TRBD1

DNA: TGCGCCAGCAGTGAGGGCGGGGGCCAAAAGGTTTTT
CDR3: CASSEGGGQKVF
size: NA
J: TRBJ1-1
V: TRBV10-1
D: NA

DNA: TGTGCCAGCAGCTTTGTGAGTCAGGACGAGCAGTACTTC
CDR3: CASSFVSQDEQYF
size: NA
J: TRBJ2-7
V: TRBV5-6
D: NA

DNA: TGTGCCAGCAGTACCCCGGGACAGGGCCTCTATGGCTACACCTTC
CDR3: CASSTPGQGLYGYTF
size: NA
J: TRBJ1-2
V: TRBV6-5
D: TRBD1

DNA: TGTGCCAGCAGCAAAGGGCTCGGAGGGGTGAACACTGAAGCTTTCTTT
CDR3: CASSKGLGGVNTEAFF
size: NA
J: TRBJ1-1
V: TRBV21-1
D: NA

DNA: TGTGCCAGCAGCCTCCGTGCCCTCGAACCCTACAATGAGCAGTTCTTC
CDR3: CASSLRALEPYNEQFF
size: NA
J: TRBJ2-1
V: TRBV7-8
D: NA

DNA: TGCGCCAGCAACACTCAGGGGTGGGACACTGAAGCTTTCTTT
CDR3: CASNTQGWDTEAFF
size: few
J: TRBJ1-1
V: TRBV5-1
D: NA

DNA: TGTGCCAGCAGCGTAGGTTCAGGGTCCCGCACCGGGGAGCTGTTTTTT
CDR3: CASSVGSGSRTGELFF
size: NA
J: TRBJ2-2
V: TRBV9
D: NA

DNA: TGTGCCAGCAGCTTAGATCCGCCGGGGAGTTCCACAGATACGCAGTATTTT
CDR3: CASSLDPPGSSTDTQYF
size: NA
J: TRBJ2-3
V: TRBV11-1
D: NA

DNA: TGTGCCAGCAGCACCACCGGGACAGGGGAACGCGAGCAGTACTTC
CDR3: CASSTTGTGEREQYF
size: NA
J: TRBJ2-7
V: TRBV11-3
D: TRBD1

DNA: TGTGCCAGCAGCTGGGACAGGGGAATGAACACTGAAGCTTTCTTT
CDR3: CASSWDRGMNTEAFF
size: NA
J: TRBJ1-1
V: TRBV5-6
D: TRBD1

DNA: TGTGCCAGCAGGGAAGCCGGGACAGGTTCCTACGAGCAGTACTTC
CDR3: CASREAGTGSYEQYF
size: NA
J: TRBJ2-7
V: TRBV6-1
D: TRBD1

DNA: TGCGCCAGCAGCCAAGGTTCCCTCGAAGGGCGTCAGGGGTGGCGGCAAGAGACCCAGTACTTC
CDR3: CASSQGSLEGRQGWRQETQYF
size: NA
J: TRBJ2-5
V: TRBV4-1
D: NA

DNA: TGTGCCAGCAGCTCAATTTCCGGGACAGGATCGGACTACACCGGGGAGCTGTTTTTT
CDR3: CASSSISGTGSDYTGELFF
size: NA
J: TRBJ2-2
V: TRBV7-6
D: TRBD1

DNA: TGTGCCACCAGCAGAGACTTAGCGGGAGAGGGGGAGACCCAGTACTTC
CDR3: CATSRDLAGEGETQYF
size: NA
J: TRBJ2-5
V: TRBV15
D: TRBD2

DNA: TGTGCCAGCAGCGCCGGTGGGGGTAGAGAGGCCGAGCAGTACTTC
CDR3: CASSAGGGREAEQYF
size: few
J: TRBJ2-7
V: TRBV9
D: NA

DNA: TGTGCCTGGACTCCGGGACAGGGGTTTTGGGGCTACACCTTC
CDR3: CAWTPGQGFWGYTF
size: once
J: TRBJ1-2
V: TRBV30
D: TRBD1

DNA: TGCGCCAGCAGCTATGACAGGGATGGCTACACCTTC
CDR3: CASSYDRDGYTF
size: NA
J: TRBJ1-2
V: TRBV5-1
D: TRBD1

DNA: TGCGCCAGCAGCCCATGGTCGGATAATTCACCCCTCCACTTT
CDR3: CASSPWSDNSPLHF
size: once
J: TRBJ1-6
V: TRBV4-1
D: NA

DNA: TGTGCCAGCAGTTACTTCTCCGGACAGGCATCCTACGAGCAGTACTTC
CDR3: CASSYFSGQASYEQYF
size: NA
J: TRBJ2-7
V: TRBV6-6
D: TRBD1

DNA: TGTGCCAGCAGCTTAACGGCCAGGGGGATCACCAACTATGGCTACACCTTC
CDR3: CASSLTARGITNYGYTF
size: NA
J: TRBJ1-2
V: TRBV7-3
D: TRBD1

DNA: TGTGCCAGCAGCTTGCCGGGACAGGGCAGAAATGAGCAGTTCTTC
CDR3: CASSLPGQGRNEQFF
size: NA
J: TRBJ2-1
V: TRBV5-5
D: TRBD1

DNA: TGCGCCAGCAGGGGGACAGGCTACAATGAGCAGTTCTTC
CDR3: CASRGTGYNEQFF
size: NA
J: TRBJ2-1
V: TRBV5-1
D: TRBD1

DNA: TGTGCCATCAGTGGGGACAGAGATCAGCCCCAGCATTTT
CDR3: CAISGDRDQPQHF
size: once
J: TRBJ1-5
V: TRBV10-3
D: TRBD1

DNA: TGTGCCTGGAGTCCTGCCGACCGGAGCTCCTACAATGAGCAGTTCTTC
CDR3: CAWSPADRSSYNEQFF
size: NA
J: TRBJ2-1
V: TRBV30
D: NA

DNA: TGTGCCAGCACGGCAGGGGGAGAGACCCAGTACTTC
CDR3: CASTAGGETQYF
size: NA
J: TRBJ2-5
V: TRBV6-1
D: TRBD1